The rows below give T cell receptor beta chains drawn from one sample of a study of cytomegalovirus exposure and HLA in healthy donors. Libraries were prepared by immunoSEQ multiplex PCR; TCRdb keeps only in-frame clonotypes and omits some of them. The sample records about 180,000 clones, roughly 85% being singletons. Sequenced input: PBMCs. These receptors were collected from a young man in good health and CMV-seropositive. Each CDR3 is given with its conserved first and last residue. D genes are given only for firm matches. Only some rows state a clone size, as once, few, many or a class for expanded clones.

TRBJ1-1	NA	TRBV27	few	TGTGCCAGCAGTATGGACAGATTTAACACTGAAGCTTTCTTT	CASSMDRFNTEAFF
TRBJ2-3	NA	TRBV19	NA	NA	CASTSGQVFRTDTQYF
TRBJ1-6	NA	TRBV27	NA	TGTGCCAGCAGTTTCGCTCGGGCCCGGGGGAGTGGTTCACCCCTCCACTTT	CASSFARARGSGSPLHF
TRBJ1-6	NA	TRBV19	NA	TGTGCCAGTAGTATAGCGCAGAGTCCGGGGAATTCACCCCTCCACTTT	CASSIAQSPGNSPLHF
TRBJ2-3	TRBD2	TRBV7-3	NA	TGTGCCAGCAATTCCGGGACTACTAGCACAGATACGCAGTATTTT	CASNSGTTSTDTQYF
TRBJ2-7	TRBD2	TRBV28	NA	TGTGCCAGCAGTGACAGCGGGACGCCCTACGAGCAGTACTTC	CASSDSGTPYEQYF
TRBJ1-1	NA	TRBV30	NA	TGTGCCTGGAGTATGACAGGGAACACTGAAGCTTTCTTT	CAWSMTGNTEAFF
TRBJ1-1	NA	TRBV5-1	NA	TGCGCCAGCAGTCCCCTGGGAGAAAACACTGAAGCTTTCTTT	CASSPLGENTEAFF
TRBJ1-1	NA	TRBV14	once	TGTGCCAGCAGCCAGAATTTAGACACTGAAGCTTTCTTT	CASSQNLDTEAFF
TRBJ2-5	TRBD2	TRBV13	NA	TGTGCCAGCAGCTCGACTCGCAGCGGGGGGTACCAAGAGACCCAGTACTTC	CASSSTRSGGYQETQYF
TRBJ1-2	TRBD1	TRBV28	few	TGTGCCAGCAGGGACAGGGGGCGAGGGATGAACTATGGCTACACCTTC	CASRDRGRGMNYGYTF
TRBJ1-5	TRBD1	TRBV4-1	few	TGCGCCAGCAGCCAAACCGACAGGGCCAATCAGCCCCAGCATTTT	CASSQTDRANQPQHF
TRBJ2-1	TRBD2	TRBV11-2	NA	TGTGCCAGCAGCTCCGATTCGGGGGGACCCTACAATGAGCAGTTCTTC	CASSSDSGGPYNEQFF
TRBJ2-7	TRBD2	TRBV5-1	NA	TGCGCCAGCAGCTTTAGCGGGACCACACCCTACGAGCAGTACTTC	CASSFSGTTPYEQYF
TRBJ2-7	NA	TRBV10-3	NA	TGTGCCAGCGGGTCCCTGGCCTCCTACGAGCAGTACTTC	CASGSLASYEQYF
TRBJ2-7	TRBD1	TRBV19	NA	TGTGCCAGTAGTATAGCACAGGGGATCTCCTACGAGCAGTACTTC	CASSIAQGISYEQYF
TRBJ2-2	TRBD1	TRBV10-2	once	TGCGCCAGCCTTACTGGACAGGCGAACACCGGGGAGCTGTTTTTT	CASLTGQANTGELFF
TRBJ2-1	TRBD2	TRBV27	once	TGTGCCAGCAGTCTAGCGGCCCACAATGAGCAGTTCTTC	CASSLAAHNEQFF
TRBJ1-2	TRBD1	TRBV27	NA	TGTGCCAGCAGTTTCTCGGACAGGTTCTCTACCTACACCTTC	CASSFSDRFSTYTF
TRBJ2-7	NA	TRBV18	few	TGTGCCAGCTCACCATACACAGGGAACGAGCAGTACTTC	CASSPYTGNEQYF
TRBJ1-1	NA	TRBV28	NA	TGTGCCAGCAGGCCAGGGTTGGCGAACACTGAAGCTTTCTTT	CASRPGLANTEAFF
TRBJ1-1	NA	TRBV7-4	few	TGTGCCAGCAGCTCTGGACAGACTCTTTCCCCGGGAGCTTTCTTT	CASSSGQTLSPGAFF
TRBJ2-7	TRBD1	TRBV4-1	NA	TGCGCCAGCAGCCAAGTGGGGACAGGGGGCAGGTCAGGCGAGCAGTACTTC	CASSQVGTGGRSGEQYF
TRBJ1-2	TRBD1	TRBV30	NA	TGTGCCTGGAGTACTGGACAGGGGGAAGACTATGGCTACACCTTC	CAWSTGQGEDYGYTF
TRBJ2-7	TRBD2	TRBV27	NA	TGTGCCAGTAAACTAGCGGGAGGGAGTAACGAGCAGTACTTC	CASKLAGGSNEQYF
TRBJ2-7	NA	TRBV9	NA	TGTGCCAGCAGCGGGTCCGGGACCTACGAGCAGTACTTC	CASSGSGTYEQYF
TRBJ1-2	NA	TRBV7-3	NA	TGTGCCAGCAGCCCCCCACCGATGGGGGCTGGCTACACCTTC	CASSPPPMGAGYTF
TRBJ2-7	TRBD1	TRBV5-1	NA	TGCGCCAGCAGCTTGGCCCACGGGACAGGGGTAACCGAGCAGTACTTC	CASSLAHGTGVTEQYF
TRBJ2-5	TRBD1	TRBV7-9	few	TGTGCCAGCAGCCGGCGGGGGACAGGGAAAAAGGAGACCCAGTACTTC	CASSRRGTGKKETQYF
TRBJ2-1	TRBD2	TRBV5-1	NA	TGCGCCAGCAGCCCACGGACTAGCGGGAGGAATGAGCAGTTCTTC	CASSPRTSGRNEQFF
TRBJ2-4	TRBD1	TRBV28	NA	TGTGCCAGCAGTAAAACAGGGGCGGACATTCAGTACTTC	CASSKTGADIQYF
TRBJ2-7	TRBD1	TRBV5-6	NA	TGTGCCAGCAGCCCGGGACAGAGCTACGAGCAGTACTTC	CASSPGQSYEQYF
TRBJ1-1	NA	TRBV7-2	few	TGTGCCAGCAGCTTAGAGTTTCGAGCGGACACTGAAGCTTTCTTT	CASSLEFRADTEAFF
TRBJ1-1	NA	TRBV5-1	once	TGCGCCAGCAGCTTTTCCGGGGAGGCTGAAGCTTTCTTT	CASSFSGEAEAFF
TRBJ1-5	NA	TRBV30	NA	TGTGCCTGGAGAGGGGGGGTCAATCAGCCCCAGCATTTT	CAWRGGVNQPQHF
TRBJ1-1	NA	TRBV30	once	TGTGCCTGGAGTGGGGGACAAGGCACTGAAGCTTTCTTT	CAWSGGQGTEAFF
TRBJ2-1	TRBD1	TRBV6-5	NA	TGTGCCAGCAGTTACGGGACAGGGGGCCAGGAGCAGTTCTTC	CASSYGTGGQEQFF
TRBJ2-3	NA	TRBV2	NA	TGTGCCAGCAGTGGGGCAGTTACTAGCACAGATACGCAGTATTTT	CASSGAVTSTDTQYF
TRBJ2-5	NA	TRBV4-1	NA	TGCGCCAGCAGCCAAGTCACCGGGGTCGGGGAGACCCAGTACTTC	CASSQVTGVGETQYF
TRBJ1-1	TRBD1	TRBV6-5	NA	TGTGCCAGCAGTTACTCCAGGGGGGCGACAGCTGAAGCTTTCTTT	CASSYSRGATAEAFF
TRBJ2-1	NA	TRBV27	NA	TGTGCCAGCACCCCGGGACAATCACCTTACAATGAGCAGTTCTTC	CASTPGQSPYNEQFF
TRBJ1-1	NA	TRBV9	NA	TGTGCCAGCAGCGCACAGGGTAGTGAAGCTTTCTTT	CASSAQGSEAFF
TRBJ2-1	NA	TRBV2	NA	TGTGCCAGCAAGGTGCTAGTCTCAGTCAATGAGCAGTTCTTC	CASKVLVSVNEQFF
TRBJ2-1	TRBD2	TRBV5-4	NA	TGTGCCAGCAGCCCTGGGGGGGAGCACAATGAGCAGTTCTTC	CASSPGGEHNEQFF
TRBJ1-3	TRBD1	TRBV6-5	once	TGTGCCAGCGCGACAGGGATCGGAAACACCATATATTTT	CASATGIGNTIYF
TRBJ2-2	TRBD1	TRBV7-3	NA	TGTGCCAGCAGCCTCCGACAGGCAGGGGGCGGGGAGCTGTTTTTT	CASSLRQAGGGELFF
TRBJ2-1	NA	TRBV4-2	NA	TGTGCCAGCAGCCAAGTACAAGTGGAGCAGTTCTTC	CASSQVQVEQFF
TRBJ2-2	TRBD2	TRBV28	NA	TGTGCCAGCAGACCCCTAGCGGGAGGTTTGAGCGGGGAGCTGTTTTTT	CASRPLAGGLSGELFF
TRBJ1-2	TRBD1	TRBV7-9	NA	TGTGCCAGCAGCCCCCGGGACAGGGGGGGTCGGCATGGCTACACCTTC	CASSPRDRGGRHGYTF
TRBJ2-2	TRBD1	TRBV27	NA	TGTGCCAGCAGCCAAGCGCCGGGACAGGGGATCGGGGAGCTGTTTTTT	CASSQAPGQGIGELFF
TRBJ1-2	TRBD1	TRBV27	NA	TGTGCCAGCAGTTTGAGAGGGGGCGGCTACTATGGCTACACCTTC	CASSLRGGGYYGYTF
TRBJ2-1	TRBD1	TRBV2	NA	TGTGCCAGCAGTGCACGGGACAGGGGGTGGAACAATGAGCAGTTCTTC	CASSARDRGWNNEQFF
TRBJ1-5	NA	TRBV5-8	NA	TGTGCCAGCAGCTTATTTTCCGGGACACTGAATCAGCCCCAGCATTTT	CASSLFSGTLNQPQHF